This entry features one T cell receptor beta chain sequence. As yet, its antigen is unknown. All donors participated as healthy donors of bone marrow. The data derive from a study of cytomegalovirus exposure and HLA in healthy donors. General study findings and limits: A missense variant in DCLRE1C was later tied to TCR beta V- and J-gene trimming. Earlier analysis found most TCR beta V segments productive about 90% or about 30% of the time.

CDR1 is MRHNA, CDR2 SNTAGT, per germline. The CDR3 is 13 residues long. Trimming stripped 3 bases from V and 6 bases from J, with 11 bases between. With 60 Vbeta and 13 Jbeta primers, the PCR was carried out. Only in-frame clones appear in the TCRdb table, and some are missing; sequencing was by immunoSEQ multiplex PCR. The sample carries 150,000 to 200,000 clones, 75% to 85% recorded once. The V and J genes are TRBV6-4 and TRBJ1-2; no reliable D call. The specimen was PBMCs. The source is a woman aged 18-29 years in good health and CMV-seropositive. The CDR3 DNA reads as TGTGCCAGCAGTGATAGCGTGGGGAATGGCTACACCTTC. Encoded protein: CASSDSVGNGYTF.